This T cell receptor beta chain came from a study of graft-versus-host responses after intestinal transplantation. The CDR3 loop spans 13 amino acids. The germline V gene has CDR1 LNHDA and CDR2 SQIVND (reference sequence). Trimming removed 6 bases from V and 4 bases from J, with 9 bases in between. Profiling relied on immunoSEQ multiplex PCR, and the TCRdb table lists in-frame clones only, not all of them. The sample carries 55,000 to 80,000 clones, 90% to 95% recorded once. A remark on this clone: Its antigen is unidentified.

This receptor was taken from a human donor who was the organ donor for an intestinal transplant. Specimen: unstimulated CD8+ T cells sorted from spleen or lymph node cells, collected before transplant. The chain couples TRBV19 to TRBJ2-2; the D gene is possibly TRBD2 (6 bases). CDR3 in amino acids: CASREGGTGELFF. In nucleotides, the CDR3 is TGTGCCAGTAGGGAGGGCGGCACCGGGGAGCTGTTTTTT. Using reference TRBV19 and TRBJ2-2 for the parts outside the CDR3, the full variable domain is DGGITQSPKYLFRKEGQNVTLSCEQNLNHDAMYWYRQDPGQGLRLIYYSQIVNDFQKGDIAEGYSVSREKKESFPLTVTSAQKNPTAFYLCASREGGTGELFFGEGSRLTVL.